This T cell receptor (beta chain) derives from a study of T cell responses to AZD1222 COVID-19 vaccine. Data came from immunoSEQ multiplex PCR; TCRdb stores just in-frame clones and leaves some out. The sample holds about 100,000 clones, under 95% seen once. Turning to this clone: What it binds is not known.

This CDR3 is 13 amino acids long. CDR1 and CDR2 from the germline V gene are MNHEY and SVGAGI. Between the trimmed V and J ends, which lost 0 bases and 5 bases, there was a span of 7 bases. Points from the study as a whole: Most donors were white British, females outnumbered males, and clonal diversity was possibly underestimated.

The specimen was peripheral blood, collected on day 0 of AZD1222 vaccination. This TCR came from an adult in good health. The chain employs TRBV6-5 and TRBJ1-1; no firm D call. DNA for the CDR3: TGTGCCAGCAGTTACTCGATAGGGACTGAAGCTTTCTTT. It encodes CASSYSIGTEAFF.